This TCR beta chain comes out of a study of metastatic and nonmetastatic thyroid tumors. In the study overall: Repertoire comparisons spanned blood and tumor or nodule tissue from malignant and benign thyroid patients. Findings and caveats of the study: Reportedly, malignant thyroid tumors had significantly higher TCR beta diversity than benign nodules, in blood and tumor.

A remark on this clone: The antigen is undetermined.

All patients reached thyroid surgery having received no treatment beforehand. Authors' data handling: A classifier for distant metastasis in papillary thyroid cancer was constructed using CDR3 differences observed across clinicopathological groups. TCRdb re-called clones from the PCR reads using MiXCR. None of the V and J calls come from the authors' own analysis; TCRdb made them. The table has around 19,000 clones, 34% seen once. The V end was cut by 9 bases, the J end by 4 bases, with 12 bases between. CDR3 length equals 13 residues. Germline CDR1 and CDR2: SNHLY and FYNNEI. The genes are TRBV2 and TRBJ2-2; D not certain. This clonotype originated in a male donor with papillary thyroid cancer or a benign thyroid nodule (not recorded which). Some clones in this sample may be carry-over from other donors' samples. Input material: tumor tissue. The CDR3 bases are TGTGCCAGTGATAGGGTCCCCACCGGGGAGCTGTTTTTT. This sequence encodes CASDRVPTGELFF.